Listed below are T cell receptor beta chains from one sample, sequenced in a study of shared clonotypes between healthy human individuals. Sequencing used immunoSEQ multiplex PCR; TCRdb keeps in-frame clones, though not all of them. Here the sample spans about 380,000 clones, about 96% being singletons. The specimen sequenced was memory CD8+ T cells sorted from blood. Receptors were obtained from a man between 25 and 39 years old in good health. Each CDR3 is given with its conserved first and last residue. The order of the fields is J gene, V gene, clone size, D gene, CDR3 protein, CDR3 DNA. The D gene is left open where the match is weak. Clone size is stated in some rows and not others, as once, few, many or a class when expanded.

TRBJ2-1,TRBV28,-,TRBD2,CASSPLAGGPYDEQFF,TGTGCCAGCAGTCCCCTAGCGGGAGGGCCATACGATGAGCAGTTCTTC
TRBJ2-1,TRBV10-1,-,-,CASSDPLGPYNEQFF,TGCGCCAGCAGTGATCCCCTAGGCCCCTACAATGAGCAGTTCTTC
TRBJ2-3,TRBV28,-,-,CASSLSWGDPGPDTQYF,TGTGCCAGCAGTTTATCCTGGGGCGATCCGGGACCAGATACGCAGTATTTT
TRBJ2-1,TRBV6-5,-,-,CASSYNPANEQFF,TGTGCCAGCAGTTATAATCCAGCCAATGAGCAGTTCTTC
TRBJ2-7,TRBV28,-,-,CASSPLYEQYF,TGTGCCAGCAGCCCTCTTTACGAGCAGTACTTC
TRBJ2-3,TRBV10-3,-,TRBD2,CATLKSGRGTDTQYF,TGTGCCACCCTCAAAAGCGGGAGGGGGACAGATACGCAGTATTTT
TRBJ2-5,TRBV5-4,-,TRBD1,CASSTQGAPYQETQYF,TGTGCCAGCAGCACTCAGGGGGCCCCGTACCAAGAGACCCAGTACTTC
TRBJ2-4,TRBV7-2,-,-,CASSLAEIAKNIQYF,TGTGCCAGCAGCTTAGCGGAAATAGCCAAAAACATTCAGTACTTC
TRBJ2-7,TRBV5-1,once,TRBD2,CASSLLLAGDYEQYF,TGCGCCAGCAGCTTGTTACTAGCGGGAGACTACGAGCAGTACTTC
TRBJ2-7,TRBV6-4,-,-,CASSARTSYEQYF,TGTGCCAGCAGTGCTCGGACCAGTTACGAGCAGTACTTC
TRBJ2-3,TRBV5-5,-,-,CASSKGFRTDTQYF,TGTGCCAGCAGCAAAGGGTTCCGCACAGATACGCAGTATTTT
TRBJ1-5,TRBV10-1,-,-,CASSESIAGSNQPQHF,TGCGCCAGCAGTGAGTCGATCGCAGGGTCAAATCAGCCCCAGCATTTT
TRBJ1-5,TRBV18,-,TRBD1,CASSPGTGNQPQHF,TGTGCCAGCTCCCCTGGGACAGGCAATCAGCCCCAGCATTTT
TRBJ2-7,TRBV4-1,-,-,CASSQQVHSYEQYF,TGCGCCAGCAGCCAACAGGTCCACTCCTACGAGCAGTACTTC
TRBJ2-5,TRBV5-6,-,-,CASSPPGHPVGETQYF,TGTGCCAGCAGCCCACCGGGACACCCGGTCGGTGAGACCCAGTACTTC
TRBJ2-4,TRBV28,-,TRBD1,CASSRPPTGDRGDIQYF,TGTGCCAGCAGCCGTCCTCCGACAGGGGATAGGGGGGACATTCAGTACTTC
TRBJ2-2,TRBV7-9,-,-,CASSWNTGELFF,TGTGCCAGCAGCTGGAACACCGGGGAGCTGTTTTTT
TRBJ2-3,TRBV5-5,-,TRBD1,CASTGGADTQYF,TGTGCCAGCACAGGGGGCGCAGATACGCAGTATTTT
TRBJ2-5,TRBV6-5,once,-,CASSYFRDQETQYF,TGTGCCAGCAGTTACTTCAGGGACCAAGAGACCCAGTACTTC
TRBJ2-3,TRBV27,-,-,CASITIRTDTQYF,TGTGCCAGCATCACTATCCGCACAGATACGCAGTATTTT
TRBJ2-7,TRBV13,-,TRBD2,CASSSSGRAVYEQYF,TGTGCCAGCAGTTCTAGCGGGAGGGCCGTCTACGAGCAGTACTTC
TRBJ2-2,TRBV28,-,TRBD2,CASSRTSGSKSGELFF,TGTGCCAGCAGCCGCACTAGCGGGAGCAAGTCAGGGGAGCTGTTTTTT
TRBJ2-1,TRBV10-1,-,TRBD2,CASSEPTGTGLAGGQQFF,TGCGCCAGCAGTGAGCCCACAGGGACGGGACTAGCGGGAGGACAGCAGTTCTTC
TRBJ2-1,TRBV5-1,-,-,CASSFRGTYNEQFF,TGCGCCAGCAGCTTTCGAGGGACATACAATGAGCAGTTCTTC
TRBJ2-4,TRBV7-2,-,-,CASSLGGANIQYF,TGTGCCAGCAGCTTAGGGGGGGCGAACATTCAGTACTTC
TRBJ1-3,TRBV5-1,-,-,CASSQGLSGNTIYF,TGCGCCAGCAGTCAGGGGCTCTCTGGAAACACCATATATTTT
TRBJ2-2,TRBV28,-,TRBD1,CASSFTGVRTGELFF,TGTGCCAGCAGTTTTACAGGGGTGAGGACCGGGGAGCTGTTTTTT
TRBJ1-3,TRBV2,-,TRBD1,CASSVDRAGNTIYF,TGTGCCAGCAGTGTCGACAGGGCCGGAAACACCATATATTTT
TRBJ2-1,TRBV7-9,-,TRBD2,CASSLGIPGGAGANEQFF,TGTGCCAGCAGCTTAGGCATCCCTGGGGGAGCGGGGGCCAATGAGCAGTTCTTC
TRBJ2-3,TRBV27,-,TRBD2,CASRGTRNTDTQYF,TGTGCCAGCAGGGGGACTAGAAACACAGATACGCAGTATTTT
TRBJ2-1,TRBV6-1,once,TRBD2,CASRPTSGRGDEQFF,TGTGCCAGCAGACCGACTAGCGGGAGAGGGGATGAGCAGTTCTTC
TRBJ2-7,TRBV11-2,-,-,CASSIFDSPHEQYF,TGTGCCAGCAGCATCTTCGACAGTCCCCACGAGCAGTACTTC
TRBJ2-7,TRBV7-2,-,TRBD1,CASSFGQASYEQYF,TGTGCCAGCAGCTTTGGACAGGCCTCCTACGAGCAGTACTTC
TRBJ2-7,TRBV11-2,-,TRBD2,CASGFAGGVYEQYF,TGTGCCAGCGGTTTCGCGGGAGGGGTCTACGAGCAGTACTTC
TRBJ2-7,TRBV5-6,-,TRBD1,CASGQGPLSSYEQYF,TGTGCCAGCGGACAGGGGCCCCTTAGCTCCTACGAGCAGTACTTC
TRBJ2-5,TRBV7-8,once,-,CASSLAHTGTQYF,TGTGCCAGCAGCTTAGCACATACGGGGACCCAGTACTTC
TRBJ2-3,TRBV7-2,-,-,CASSLAATGTDTQYF,TGTGCCAGCAGCTTAGCGGCGACAGGCACAGATACGCAGTATTTT
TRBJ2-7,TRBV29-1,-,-,CSASPDSRGYEQYF,TGCAGCGCTTCCCCGGACAGTCGAGGCTACGAGCAGTACTTC
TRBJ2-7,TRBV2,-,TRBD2,CASVGLASTYEQYF,TGTGCCAGCGTGGGACTAGCGTCGACCTACGAGCAGTACTTC
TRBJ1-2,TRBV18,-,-,CASLDNNYGYTF,TGTGCCAGCTTGGACAATAACTATGGCTACACCTTC
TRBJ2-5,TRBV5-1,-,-,CASSFTVGEETQYF,TGCGCCAGCAGCTTCACGGTGGGAGAAGAGACCCAGTACTTC
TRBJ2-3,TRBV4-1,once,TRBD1,CASSHGQGATDTQYF,TGCGCCAGCAGCCACGGACAGGGGGCAACAGATACGCAGTATTTT